Described below is a single T cell receptor beta chain sequence and its context. The antigen is not known. The entry originates in a study of graft-versus-host responses after intestinal transplantation. Across the whole study: The study gave all recipients anti-thymocyte globulin induction, then tacrolimus and steroids for three to four years. The study, taken as a whole, reports: The study found high graft-versus-host to host-versus-graft clonal ratios in allografts of patients with graft-donor T cell macrochimerism.

Sequenced by immunoSEQ multiplex PCR; TCRdb stores in-frame clones only, minus some. The sample lists 80,000 to 95,000 clones; about 88% were seen once. Trimming at V came to 1 base and at J to 7 bases, leaving 7 bases not matched to a gene. Germline CDR1 is SGHNT and CDR2 is YENEEA. CDR3 length: 15 amino acids. The TCR was taken from a human donor who was the organ donor for an intestinal transplant. Sequenced material: unstimulated CD4+ T cells sorted from spleen or lymph node cells, taken before transplant. V and J are TRBV11-3 and TRBJ2-1; 7 nucleotides match TRBD2. This CDR3 is CASSLGLVGGNEQFF. The CDR3 DNA is TGTGCCAGCAGCTTAGGACTAGTGGGGGGGAATGAGCAGTTCTTC.